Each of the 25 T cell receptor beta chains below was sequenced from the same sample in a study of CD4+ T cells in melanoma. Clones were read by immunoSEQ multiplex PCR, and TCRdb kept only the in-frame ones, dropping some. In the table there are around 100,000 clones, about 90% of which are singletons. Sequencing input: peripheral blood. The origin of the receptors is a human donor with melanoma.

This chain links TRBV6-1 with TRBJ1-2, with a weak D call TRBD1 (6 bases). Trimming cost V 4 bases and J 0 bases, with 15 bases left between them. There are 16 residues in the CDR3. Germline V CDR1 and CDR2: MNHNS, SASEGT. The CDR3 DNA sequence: TGTGCCAGCAGTGGAATCGGACAGCCCCCTAACTATGGCTACACCTTC. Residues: CASSGIGQPPNYGYTF.

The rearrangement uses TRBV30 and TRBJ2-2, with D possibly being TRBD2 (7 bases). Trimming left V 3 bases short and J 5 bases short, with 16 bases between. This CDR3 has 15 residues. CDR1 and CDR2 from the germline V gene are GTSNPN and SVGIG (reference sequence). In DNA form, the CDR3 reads TGTGCCTGGAGCCTTAGGGGGGGAAGGACCGGGGAGCTGTTTTTT. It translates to CAWSLRGGRTGELFF. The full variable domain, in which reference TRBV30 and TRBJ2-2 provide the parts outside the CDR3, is SQTIHQWPATLVQPVGSPLSLECTVEGTSNPNLYWYRQAAGRGLQLLFYSVGIGQISSEVPQNLSASRPQDRQFILSSKKLLLSDSGFYLCAWSLRGGRTGELFFGEGSRLTVL.

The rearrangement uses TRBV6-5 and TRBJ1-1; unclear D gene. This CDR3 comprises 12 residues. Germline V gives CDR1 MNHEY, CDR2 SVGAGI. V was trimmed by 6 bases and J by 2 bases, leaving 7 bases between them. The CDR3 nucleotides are TGTGCCAGCAGAAGAATAAACACTGAAGCTTTCTTT. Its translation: CASRRINTEAFF.

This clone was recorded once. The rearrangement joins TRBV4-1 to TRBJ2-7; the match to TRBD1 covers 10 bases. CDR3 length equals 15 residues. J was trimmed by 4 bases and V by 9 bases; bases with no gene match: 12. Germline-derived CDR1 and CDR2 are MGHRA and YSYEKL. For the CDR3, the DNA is TGCGCCAGTCGGCTCGAGGGGACAGGGGATTACGAGCAGTACTTC. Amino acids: CASRLEGTGDYEQYF.

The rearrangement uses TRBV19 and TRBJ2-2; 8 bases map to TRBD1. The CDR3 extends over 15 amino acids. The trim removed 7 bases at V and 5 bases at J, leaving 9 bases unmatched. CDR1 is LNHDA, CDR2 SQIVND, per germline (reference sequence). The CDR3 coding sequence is TGTGCCAGTACCACCGGGACAGGTTATACCGGGGAGCTGTTTTTT. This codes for CASTTGTGYTGELFF.

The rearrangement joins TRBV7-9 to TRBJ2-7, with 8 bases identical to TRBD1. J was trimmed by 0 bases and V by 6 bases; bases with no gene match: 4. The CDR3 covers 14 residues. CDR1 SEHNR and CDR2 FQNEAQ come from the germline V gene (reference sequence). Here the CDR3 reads CASSLTGGSYEQYF. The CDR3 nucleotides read TGTGCCAGCAGTCTTACAGGGGGCTCCTACGAGCAGTACTTC. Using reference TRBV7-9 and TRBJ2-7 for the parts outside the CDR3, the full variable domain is DTGVSQNPRHKITKRGQNVTFRCDPISEHNRLYWYRQTLGQGPEFLTYFQNEAQLEKSRLLSDRFSAERPKGSFSTLEIQRTEQGDSAMYLCASSLTGGSYEQYFGPGTRLTVT.

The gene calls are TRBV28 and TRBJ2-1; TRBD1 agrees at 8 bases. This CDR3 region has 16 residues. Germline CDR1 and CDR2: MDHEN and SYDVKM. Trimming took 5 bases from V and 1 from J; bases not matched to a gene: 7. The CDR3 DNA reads TGTGCCAGCAGTATCCTACAGGGGGGATCCTACAATGAGCAGTTCTTC. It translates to CASSILQGGSYNEQFF.

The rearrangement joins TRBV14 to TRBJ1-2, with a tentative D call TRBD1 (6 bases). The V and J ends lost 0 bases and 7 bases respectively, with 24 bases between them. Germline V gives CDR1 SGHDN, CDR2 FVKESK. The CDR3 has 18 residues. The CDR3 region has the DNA TGTGCCAGCAGCCAAGATCAAGTCGACAGGAGGGCTCCGCCTGGCTACACCTTC. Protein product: CASSQDQVDRRAPPGYTF. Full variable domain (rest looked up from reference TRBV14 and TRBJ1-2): EAGVTQFPSHSVIEKGQTVTLRCDPISGHDNLYWYRRVMGKEIKFLLHFVKESKQDESGMPNNRFLAERTGGTYSTLKVQPAELEDSGVYFCASSQDQVDRRAPPGYTFGSGTRLTVV.

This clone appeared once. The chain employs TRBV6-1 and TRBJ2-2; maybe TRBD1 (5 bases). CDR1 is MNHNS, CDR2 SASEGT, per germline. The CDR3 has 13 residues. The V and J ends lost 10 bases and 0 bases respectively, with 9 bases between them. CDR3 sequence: CANQGPNTGELFF. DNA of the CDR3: TGTGCCAATCAGGGTCCGAACACCGGGGAGCTGTTTTTT.

Here the CDR3 DNA reads TGTGCCAGCAGCCAGCAGAGCCAGGGAGATGAGCAGTTCTTC. Protein sequence: CASSQQSQGDEQFF. The V call is TRBV4-2, the J call TRBJ2-1, with D perhaps being TRBD1 or TRBD2 (5 bases each). With 3 bases removed from V and 8 bases from J, the gap between germline ends came to 14 bases. The CDR3 runs to 14 residues. CDR1 is LGHNA and CDR2 is YNFKEQ in the germline V gene.

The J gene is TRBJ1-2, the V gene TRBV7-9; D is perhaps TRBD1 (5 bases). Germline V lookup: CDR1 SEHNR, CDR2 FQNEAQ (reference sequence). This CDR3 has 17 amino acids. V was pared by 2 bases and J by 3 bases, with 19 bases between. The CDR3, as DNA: TGTGCCAGCAGCTTAAACGCTGGAACCGTGGGACACTATGGCTACACCTTC. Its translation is CASSLNAGTVGHYGYTF.

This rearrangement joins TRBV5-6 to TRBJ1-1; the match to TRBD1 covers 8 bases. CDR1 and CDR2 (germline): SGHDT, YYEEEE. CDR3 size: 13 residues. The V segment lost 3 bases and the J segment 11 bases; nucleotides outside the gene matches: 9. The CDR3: CASSSLDRARAFF. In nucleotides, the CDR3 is TGTGCCAGCAGCTCCCTGGACAGGGCAAGGGCTTTCTTT.

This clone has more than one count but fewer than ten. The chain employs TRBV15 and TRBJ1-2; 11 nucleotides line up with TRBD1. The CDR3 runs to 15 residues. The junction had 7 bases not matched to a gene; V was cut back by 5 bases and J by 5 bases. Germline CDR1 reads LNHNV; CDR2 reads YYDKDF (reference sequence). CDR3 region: CATSAVGQGGYGYTF. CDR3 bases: TGTGCCACCAGCGCCGTGGGACAGGGGGGGTATGGCTACACCTTC.

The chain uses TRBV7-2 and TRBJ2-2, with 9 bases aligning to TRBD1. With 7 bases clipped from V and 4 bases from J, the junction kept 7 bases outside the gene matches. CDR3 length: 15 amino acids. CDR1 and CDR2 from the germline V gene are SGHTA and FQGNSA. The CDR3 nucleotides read TGTGCCAGCACCATGACAGGGGGTGGCACCGGGGAGCTGTTTTTT. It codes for CASTMTGGGTGELFF.

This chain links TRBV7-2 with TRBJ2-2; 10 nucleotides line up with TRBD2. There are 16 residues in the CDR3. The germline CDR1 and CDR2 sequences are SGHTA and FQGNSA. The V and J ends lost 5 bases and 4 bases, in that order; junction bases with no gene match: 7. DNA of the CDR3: TGTGCCAGCAGCCTAGAAGGGACTAGCGCCACCGGGGAGCTGTTTTTT. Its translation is CASSLEGTSATGELFF.

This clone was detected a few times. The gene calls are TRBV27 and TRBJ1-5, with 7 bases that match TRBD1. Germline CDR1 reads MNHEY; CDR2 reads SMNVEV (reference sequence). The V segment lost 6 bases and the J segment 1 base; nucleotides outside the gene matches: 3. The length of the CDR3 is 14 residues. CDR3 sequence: CASSQTGSNQPQHF. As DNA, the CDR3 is TGTGCCAGCAGCCAGACAGGGAGCAATCAGCCCCAGCATTTT.

CDR3 protein: CASSLGSVTSTDTQYF. For the CDR3, the DNA is TGTGCCAGCAGCTTAGGTAGCGTTACTAGCACAGATACGCAGTATTTT. V is TRBV13 and J is TRBJ2-3, with D possibly matching TRBD2 (5 bases). Per germline, CDR1 PRHDT and CDR2 FYEKMQ (reference sequence). Trimming removed 0 bases at V and 0 bases at J, with 10 bases between. The length of the CDR3 is 16 residues.

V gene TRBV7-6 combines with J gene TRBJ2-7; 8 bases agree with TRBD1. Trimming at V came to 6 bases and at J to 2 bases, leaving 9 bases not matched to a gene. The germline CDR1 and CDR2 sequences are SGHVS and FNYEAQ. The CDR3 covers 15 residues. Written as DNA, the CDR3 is TGTGCCAGCAGTCCGTACCGGGACAGGACCTACGAGCAGTACTTC. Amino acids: CASSPYRDRTYEQYF.

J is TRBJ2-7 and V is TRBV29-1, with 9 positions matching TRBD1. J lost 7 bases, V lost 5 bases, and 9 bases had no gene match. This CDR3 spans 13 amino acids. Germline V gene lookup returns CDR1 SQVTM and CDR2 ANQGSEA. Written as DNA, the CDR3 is TGCAGCGTTCTCGGACAGGGGCTGCGGGAGCAGTACTTC. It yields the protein CSVLGQGLREQYF.

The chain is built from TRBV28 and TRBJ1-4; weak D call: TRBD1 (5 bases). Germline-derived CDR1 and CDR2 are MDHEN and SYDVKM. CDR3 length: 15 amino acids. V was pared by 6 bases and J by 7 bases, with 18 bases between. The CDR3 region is CASSLHLGTGEKLFF. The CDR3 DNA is TGTGCCAGCAGCCTTCATCTCGGGACGGGTGAAAAACTGTTTTTT.

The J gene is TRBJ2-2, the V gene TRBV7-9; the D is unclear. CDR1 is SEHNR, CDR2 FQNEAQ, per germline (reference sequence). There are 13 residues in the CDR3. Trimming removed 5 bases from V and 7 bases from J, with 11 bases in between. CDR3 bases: TGTGCCAGCAGCCTCGCTATGGTCGGGGAGCTGTTTTTT. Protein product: CASSLAMVGELFF.

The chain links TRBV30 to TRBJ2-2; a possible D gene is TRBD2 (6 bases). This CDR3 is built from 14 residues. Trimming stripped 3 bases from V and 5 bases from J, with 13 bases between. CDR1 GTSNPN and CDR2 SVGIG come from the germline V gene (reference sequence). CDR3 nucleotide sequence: TGTGCCTGGAGAACGGGAGTAAGGACCGGGGAGCTGTTTTTT. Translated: CAWRTGVRTGELFF. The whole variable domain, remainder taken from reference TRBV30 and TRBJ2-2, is SQTIHQWPATLVQPVGSPLSLECTVEGTSNPNLYWYRQAAGRGLQLLFYSVGIGQISSEVPQNLSASRPQDRQFILSSKKLLLSDSGFYLCAWRTGVRTGELFFGEGSRLTVL.

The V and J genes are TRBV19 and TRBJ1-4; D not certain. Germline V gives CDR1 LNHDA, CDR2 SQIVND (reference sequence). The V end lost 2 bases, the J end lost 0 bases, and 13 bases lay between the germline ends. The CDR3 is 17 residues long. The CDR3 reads CASSIPRRSATNEKLFF. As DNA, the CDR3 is TGTGCCAGTAGTATACCCCGGAGGTCAGCAACTAATGAAAAACTGTTTTTT.

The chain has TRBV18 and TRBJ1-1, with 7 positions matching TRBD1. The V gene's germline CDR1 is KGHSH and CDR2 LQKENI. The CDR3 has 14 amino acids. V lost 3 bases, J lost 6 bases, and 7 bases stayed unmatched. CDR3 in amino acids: CASSPPTGHAEAFF. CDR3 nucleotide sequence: TGTGCCAGCTCACCCCCGACAGGGCACGCTGAAGCTTTCTTT.

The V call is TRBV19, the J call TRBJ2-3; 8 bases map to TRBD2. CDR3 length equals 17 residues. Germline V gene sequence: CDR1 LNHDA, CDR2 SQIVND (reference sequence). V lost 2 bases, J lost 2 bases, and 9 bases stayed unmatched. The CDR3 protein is CASSIPSGGQLTDTQYF. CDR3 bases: TGTGCCAGTAGTATACCTTCGGGGGGGCAACTCACAGATACGCAGTATTTT.